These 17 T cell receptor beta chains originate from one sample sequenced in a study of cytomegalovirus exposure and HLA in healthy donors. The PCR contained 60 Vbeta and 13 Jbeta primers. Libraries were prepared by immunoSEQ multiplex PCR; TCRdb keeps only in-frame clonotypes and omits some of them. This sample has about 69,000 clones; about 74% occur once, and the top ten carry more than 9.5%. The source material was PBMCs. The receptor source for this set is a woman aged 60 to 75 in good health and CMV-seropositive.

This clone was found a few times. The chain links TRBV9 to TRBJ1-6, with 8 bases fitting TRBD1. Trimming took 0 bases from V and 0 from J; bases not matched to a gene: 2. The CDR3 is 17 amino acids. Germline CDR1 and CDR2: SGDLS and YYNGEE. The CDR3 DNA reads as TGTGCCAGCAGCGTAGGGACAGGGAGCTCCTATAATTCACCCCTCCACTTT. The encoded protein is CASSVGTGSSYNSPLHF.

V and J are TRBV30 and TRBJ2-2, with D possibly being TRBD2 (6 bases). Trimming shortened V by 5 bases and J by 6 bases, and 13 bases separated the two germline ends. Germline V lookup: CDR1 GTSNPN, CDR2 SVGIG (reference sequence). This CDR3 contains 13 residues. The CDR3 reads CAWGRGSPGELFF. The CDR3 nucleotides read TGTGCCTGGGGACGGGGGAGCCCCGGGGAGCTGTTTTTT.

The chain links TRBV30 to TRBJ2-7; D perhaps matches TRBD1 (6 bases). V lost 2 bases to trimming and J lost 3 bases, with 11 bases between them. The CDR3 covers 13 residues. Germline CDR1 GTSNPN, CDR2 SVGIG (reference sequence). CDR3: CAWSRDTNYEQYF. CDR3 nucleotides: TGTGCCTGGAGTCGGGACACGAACTACGAGCAGTACTTC.

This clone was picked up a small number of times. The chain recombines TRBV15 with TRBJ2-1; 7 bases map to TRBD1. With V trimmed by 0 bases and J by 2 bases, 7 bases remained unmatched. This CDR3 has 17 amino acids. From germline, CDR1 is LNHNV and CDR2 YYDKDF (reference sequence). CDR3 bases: TGTGCCACCAGCAGAGATTTCGGGACAGCCCCCTACAATGAGCAGTTCTTC. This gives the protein CATSRDFGTAPYNEQFF.

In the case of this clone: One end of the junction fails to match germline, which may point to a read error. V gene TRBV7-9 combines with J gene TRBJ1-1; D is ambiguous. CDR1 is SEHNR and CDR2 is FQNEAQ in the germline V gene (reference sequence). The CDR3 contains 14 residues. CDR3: CSSSLVGRSTEAFF. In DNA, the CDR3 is TGTTCCAGCAGCTTAGTAGGTAGGAGTACTGAAGCTTTCTTT. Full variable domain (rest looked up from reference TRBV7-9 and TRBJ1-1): DTGVSQNPRHKITKRGQNVTFRCDPISEHNRLYWYRQTLGQGPEFLTYFQNEAQLEKSRLLSDRFSAERPKGSFSTLEIQRTEQGDSAMYLCSSSLVGRSTEAFFGQGTRLTVV.

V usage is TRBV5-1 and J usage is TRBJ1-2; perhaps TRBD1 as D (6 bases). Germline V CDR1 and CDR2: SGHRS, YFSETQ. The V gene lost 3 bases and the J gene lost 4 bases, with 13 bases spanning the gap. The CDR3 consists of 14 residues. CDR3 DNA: TGCGCCAGCAGCTCCGGACAGCAAATCTATGGCTACACCTTC. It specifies CASSSGQQIYGYTF.

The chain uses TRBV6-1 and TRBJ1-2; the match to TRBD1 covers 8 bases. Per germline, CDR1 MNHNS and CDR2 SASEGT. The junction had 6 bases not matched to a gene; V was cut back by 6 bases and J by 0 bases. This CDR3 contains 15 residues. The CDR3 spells CASRLQGGPNYGYTF. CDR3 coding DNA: TGTGCCAGCAGATTACAGGGGGGCCCTAACTATGGCTACACCTTC.

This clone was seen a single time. CDR3 DNA sequence: TGCGCCAGCAGCCCCGGGACAGAAGAGACCCAGTACTTC. It translates to CASSPGTEETQYF. The chain is built from TRBV5-1 and TRBJ2-5; the match to TRBD1 covers 7 bases. CDR1 and CDR2 from the germline V gene are SGHRS and YFSETQ. CDR3 size: 13 residues. After removal of 4 bases from V and 3 bases from J, the junction contained 3 bases not matched to a gene.

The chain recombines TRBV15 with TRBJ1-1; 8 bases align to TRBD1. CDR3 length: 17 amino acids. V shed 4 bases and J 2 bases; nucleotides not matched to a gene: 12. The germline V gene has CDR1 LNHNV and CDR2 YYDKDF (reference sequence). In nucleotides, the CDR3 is TGTGCCACCAGCATAGTCAGGGGGCCCGCTCCCAACACTGAAGCTTTCTTT. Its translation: CATSIVRGPAPNTEAFF.

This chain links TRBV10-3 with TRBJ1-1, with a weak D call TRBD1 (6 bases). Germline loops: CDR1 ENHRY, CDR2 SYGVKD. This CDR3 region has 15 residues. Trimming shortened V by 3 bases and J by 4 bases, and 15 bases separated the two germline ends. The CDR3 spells CAISEGPGVRTEAFF. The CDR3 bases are TGTGCCATCAGTGAAGGGCCAGGGGTCCGCACTGAAGCTTTCTTT.

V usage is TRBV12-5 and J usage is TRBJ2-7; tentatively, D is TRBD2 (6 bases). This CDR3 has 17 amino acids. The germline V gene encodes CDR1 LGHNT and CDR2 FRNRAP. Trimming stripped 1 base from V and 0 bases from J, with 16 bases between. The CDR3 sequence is CASGLANLAGPSYEQYF. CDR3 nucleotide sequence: TGTGCTAGTGGTTTGGCAAATCTGGCGGGACCCTCCTACGAGCAGTACTTC.

This chain's CDR3 is CASSQASIPPDGYTF. CDR3 DNA sequence: TGTGCCAGCAGCCAAGCCTCTATCCCACCCGATGGCTACACCTTC. The chain combines TRBV4-2 with TRBJ1-2; D gene ambiguous. The germline V gene encodes CDR1 LGHNA and CDR2 YNFKEQ. The CDR3 extends over 15 amino acids. Trimming pared 1 base from V and 6 bases from J, leaving 15 bases between.

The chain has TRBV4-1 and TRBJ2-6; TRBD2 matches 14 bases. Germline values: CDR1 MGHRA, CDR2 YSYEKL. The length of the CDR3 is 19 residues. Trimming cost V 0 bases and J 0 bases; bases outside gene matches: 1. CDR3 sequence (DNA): TGCGCCAGCAGCCAAGAAGGACTAGCGGGGGGCTCTGGGGCCAACGTCCTGACTTTC. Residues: CASSQEGLAGGSGANVLTF.

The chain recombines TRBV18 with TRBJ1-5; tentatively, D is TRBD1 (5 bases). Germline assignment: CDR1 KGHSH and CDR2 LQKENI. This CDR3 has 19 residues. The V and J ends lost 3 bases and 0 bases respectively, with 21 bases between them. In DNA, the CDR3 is TGTGCCAGCTCACCTCATGACAGTCTGCCTACCTATAGCAATCAGCCCCAGCATTTT. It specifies CASSPHDSLPTYSNQPQHF.

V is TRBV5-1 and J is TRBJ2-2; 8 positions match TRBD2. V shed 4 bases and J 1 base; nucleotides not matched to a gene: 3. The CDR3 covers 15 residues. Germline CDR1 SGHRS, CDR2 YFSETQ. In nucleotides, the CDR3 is TGCGCCAGCAGCCCGGGACTAGTGAACACCGGGGAGCTGTTTTTT. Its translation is CASSPGLVNTGELFF.

The CDR3 loop is CASSISGTGLVEQYF. CDR3 sequence (DNA): TGCGCCAGCAGCATATCCGGGACAGGGCTTGTCGAGCAGTACTTC. The chain couples TRBV5-1 to TRBJ2-7; TRBD1 agrees at 9 bases. The V and J ends lost 4 bases and 6 bases, in that order; junction bases with no gene match: 11. The CDR3 is 15 amino acids. Germline CDR1 is SGHRS and CDR2 is YFSETQ.

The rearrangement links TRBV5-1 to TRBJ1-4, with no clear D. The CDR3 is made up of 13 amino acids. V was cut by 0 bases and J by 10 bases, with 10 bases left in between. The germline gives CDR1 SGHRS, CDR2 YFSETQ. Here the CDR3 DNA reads TGCGCCAGCAGCTTGGGCCTCACGGGAAAACTGTTTTTT. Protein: CASSLGLTGKLFF. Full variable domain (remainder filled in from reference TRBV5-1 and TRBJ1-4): KAGVTQTPRYLIKTRGQQVTLSCSPISGHRSVSWYQQTPGQGLQFLFEYFSETQRNKGNFPGRFSGRQFSNSRSEMNVSTLELGDSALYLCASSLGLTGKLFFGSGTQLSVL.